The rows below give T cell receptor beta chains drawn from one sample of a study of spatial heterogeneity in lung cancer. TCRdb called the 5' RACE reads again in MiXCR, with one record for every CDR3 protein. The sample records under 150,000 distinct CDR3 sequences, 12% being singletons. The starting material was PBMCs, obtained at follow-up. These receptors were collected from a male donor with early-stage non-small cell lung cancer. Both conserved end residues are part of each CDR3. D genes are given only for firm matches. Size tells how often a clone was seen (once, few, many) or the class of an expanded clone, and some rows leave it out.

j_call: TRBJ2-1; clone_size: few; v_call: TRBV20-1; d_call: .; cdr3_length: 16; cdr3_aa: CSADASRAQGGNEQFF; cdr3_nt: TGCAGTGCCGACGCTAGCCGGGCTCAGGGGGGCAATGAGCAGTTCTTC
j_call: TRBJ2-2; clone_size: .; v_call: TRBV3-1; d_call: .; cdr3_length: 14; cdr3_aa: CASSHGLTSGELFF; cdr3_nt: TGTGCCAGCAGCCACGGACTAACCTCCGGGGAGCTGTTTTTT
j_call: TRBJ1-1; clone_size: many; v_call: TRBV20-1; d_call: .; cdr3_length: 11; cdr3_aa: CSAPLNTEAFF; cdr3_nt: TGCAGTGCTCCATTGAACACTGAAGCTTTCTTT
j_call: TRBJ2-7; clone_size: few; v_call: TRBV28; d_call: TRBD2; cdr3_length: 14; cdr3_aa: CASSIPTGRDEQYF; cdr3_nt: TGTGCCAGCAGTATCCCCACCGGGAGGGACGAGCAGTACTTC
j_call: TRBJ2-1; clone_size: many; v_call: TRBV28; d_call: .; cdr3_length: 11; cdr3_aa: CASRQYGEQFF; cdr3_nt: TGTGCCAGCAGACAATACGGTGAGCAGTTCTTC
j_call: TRBJ2-6; clone_size: .; v_call: TRBV21-1; d_call: .; cdr3_length: 17; cdr3_aa: CASSTRDRGSGTNVLTF; cdr3_nt: TGTGCCAGCAGCACACGGGACAGGGGCTCTGGGACCAACGTCCTGACTTTC
j_call: TRBJ1-2; clone_size: many; v_call: TRBV20-1; d_call: .; cdr3_length: 11; cdr3_aa: CSEVSNYGYTF; cdr3_nt: TGCAGTGAAGTCTCTAACTATGGCTACACCTTC
j_call: TRBJ2-3; clone_size: many; v_call: TRBV5-6; d_call: .; cdr3_length: 16; cdr3_aa: CASSIGGAWGTDTQYF; cdr3_nt: TGTGCCAGCAGCATCGGGGGCGCCTGGGGCACAGATACGCAGTATTTT
j_call: TRBJ2-2; clone_size: .; v_call: TRBV12-3/TRBV12-4; d_call: .; cdr3_length: 17; cdr3_aa: CASSSTPGPGRGGELFF; cdr3_nt: TGTGCCAGCAGTTCGACTCCGGGTCCCGGGCGGGGCGGGGAGCTGTTTTTT
j_call: TRBJ2-7; clone_size: many; v_call: TRBV5-1; d_call: TRBD1; cdr3_length: 14; cdr3_aa: CASTEGDSAYEQYF; cdr3_nt: TGCGCCAGCACCGAAGGGGACAGTGCCTACGAGCAGTACTTC
j_call: TRBJ1-6; clone_size: many; v_call: TRBV28; d_call: .; cdr3_length: 15; cdr3_aa: CASSFRGRNNSPLHF; cdr3_nt: TGTGCCAGCAGTTTCAGAGGAAGAAATAATTCACCCCTCCACTTT
j_call: TRBJ2-7; clone_size: .; v_call: TRBV10-2; d_call: TRBD1; cdr3_length: 17; cdr3_aa: CASSEMIGRTGHYEQYF; cdr3_nt: TGCGCCAGCAGTGAGATGATTGGTCGGACAGGACACTACGAGCAGTACTTC
j_call: TRBJ2-3; clone_size: .; v_call: TRBV4-2; d_call: .; cdr3_length: 15; cdr3_aa: CASSQDRAAMDTQYF; cdr3_nt: TGTGCCAGCAGCCAAGATCGAGCCGCCATGGATACGCAGTATTTT
j_call: TRBJ2-7; clone_size: many; v_call: TRBV29-1; d_call: TRBD2; cdr3_length: 12; cdr3_aa: CSASGGDYEQYF; cdr3_nt: TGCAGCGCTAGCGGGGGGGATTACGAGCAGTACTTC
j_call: TRBJ2-5; clone_size: few; v_call: TRBV10-3; d_call: .; cdr3_length: 13; cdr3_aa: CAISSGEQETQYF; cdr3_nt: TGTGCCATATCATCCGGGGAGCAAGAGACCCAGTACTTC
j_call: TRBJ2-6; clone_size: many; v_call: TRBV25-1; d_call: TRBD1; cdr3_length: 18; cdr3_aa: CASSDWDRGRSGANVLTF; cdr3_nt: TGTGCCAGCAGTGACTGGGACAGGGGTAGGTCTGGGGCCAACGTCCTGACTTTC
j_call: TRBJ1-3; clone_size: .; v_call: TRBV12-3/TRBV12-4; d_call: .; cdr3_length: 14; cdr3_aa: CASSLISRGNTIYF; cdr3_nt: TGTGCCAGCAGTTTAATCTCCCGTGGAAACACCATATATTTT
j_call: TRBJ1-6; clone_size: many; v_call: TRBV7-2; d_call: .; cdr3_length: 14; cdr3_aa: CASRPPRGGSPLHF; cdr3_nt: TGTGCCAGCAGACCCCCCAGGGGTGGTTCACCCCTCCACTTT
j_call: TRBJ2-1; clone_size: .; v_call: TRBV2; d_call: TRBD1; cdr3_length: 17; cdr3_aa: CASRNPVGTGGRDEQFF; cdr3_nt: TGTGCCAGCAGAAACCCTGTGGGGACAGGGGGCCGGGATGAGCAGTTCTTC
j_call: TRBJ2-1; clone_size: many; v_call: TRBV27; d_call: TRBD2; cdr3_length: 17; cdr3_aa: CASSFRTSGVSYNEQFF; cdr3_nt: TGTGCCAGCAGTTTCAGGACTAGCGGGGTCTCCTACAATGAGCAGTTCTTC
j_call: TRBJ1-4; clone_size: many; v_call: TRBV7-2; d_call: TRBD1; cdr3_length: 13; cdr3_aa: CASSLDRDEKLFF; cdr3_nt: TGTGCCAGCAGCCTGGACAGGGATGAAAAACTGTTTTTT
j_call: TRBJ1-2; clone_size: many; v_call: TRBV5-1; d_call: .; cdr3_length: 12; cdr3_aa: CASSLTTYGYTF; cdr3_nt: TGCGCCAGCAGCTTGACGACCTATGGCTACACCTTC
j_call: TRBJ2-5; clone_size: many; v_call: TRBV4-3; d_call: .; cdr3_length: 12; cdr3_aa: CASSQSGETQYF; cdr3_nt: TGCGCCAGCAGCCAAAGTGGTGAGACCCAGTACTTC
j_call: TRBJ2-3; clone_size: few; v_call: TRBV6-6; d_call: .; cdr3_length: 14; cdr3_aa: CASSPTTGTDTQYF; cdr3_nt: TGTGCCAGCAGCCCTACCACCGGCACAGATACGCAGTATTTT
j_call: TRBJ1-6; clone_size: few; v_call: TRBV24-1; d_call: TRBD1; cdr3_length: 12; cdr3_aa: CATSGGQGPLHF; cdr3_nt: TGTGCCACCAGTGGGGGACAGGGGCCCCTCCACTTT
j_call: TRBJ2-1; clone_size: few; v_call: TRBV28; d_call: TRBD2; cdr3_length: 17; cdr3_aa: CASRTLGTSVDSNEQFF; cdr3_nt: TGTGCCAGCAGGACCCTCGGGACTAGCGTGGATAGCAATGAGCAGTTCTTC
j_call: TRBJ1-1; clone_size: few; v_call: TRBV12-3/TRBV12-4; d_call: .; cdr3_length: 14; cdr3_aa: CASSFRGAHTEAFF; cdr3_nt: TGTGCCAGCAGTTTTCGGGGGGCTCATACTGAAGCTTTCTTT
j_call: TRBJ2-3; clone_size: .; v_call: TRBV11-2; d_call: .; cdr3_length: 14; cdr3_aa: CASGVYSFTDTQYF; cdr3_nt: TGTGCCAGCGGCGTATATTCCTTTACAGATACGCAGTATTTT
j_call: TRBJ2-5; clone_size: few; v_call: TRBV7-4; d_call: .; cdr3_length: 13; cdr3_aa: CASSLIGTGTQYF; cdr3_nt: TGTGCCAGCAGCTTAATCGGGACGGGGACCCAGTACTTC
j_call: TRBJ1-4; clone_size: few; v_call: TRBV7-2; d_call: TRBD1; cdr3_length: 15; cdr3_aa: CASRPPGTGQEKLFF; cdr3_nt: TGTGCCAGCAGACCCCCCGGGACAGGGCAGGAAAAACTGTTTTTT
j_call: TRBJ1-1; clone_size: .; v_call: TRBV28; d_call: TRBD1; cdr3_length: 15; cdr3_aa: CASNQRDRRDTEAFF; cdr3_nt: TGTGCCAGCAACCAAAGGGACAGGAGGGACACTGAAGCTTTCTTT
j_call: TRBJ1-2; clone_size: many; v_call: TRBV29-1; d_call: .; cdr3_length: 14; cdr3_aa: CSVERPTVNYGYTF; cdr3_nt: TGCAGCGTTGAACGTCCAACAGTTAACTATGGCTACACCTTC
j_call: TRBJ1-2; clone_size: .; v_call: TRBV5-1; d_call: .; cdr3_length: 15; cdr3_aa: CASSFEGLTNYGYTF; cdr3_nt: TGCGCCAGCAGCTTCGAGGGTCTGACTAACTATGGCTACACCTTC
j_call: TRBJ1-5; clone_size: medium-sized; v_call: TRBV20-1; d_call: .; cdr3_length: 17; cdr3_aa: CSATRMTGAVSNQPQHF; cdr3_nt: TGCAGTGCTACGAGAATGACAGGCGCTGTTAGCAATCAGCCCCAGCATTTT
j_call: TRBJ1-1; clone_size: many; v_call: TRBV7-9; d_call: .; cdr3_length: 14; cdr3_aa: CASSPVRQSTEAFF; cdr3_nt: TGTGCCAGCAGCCCCGTTAGACAGAGCACTGAAGCTTTCTTT
j_call: TRBJ1-1; clone_size: .; v_call: TRBV6-1; d_call: .; cdr3_length: 13; cdr3_aa: CASSQTRYTEAFF; cdr3_nt: TGTGCCAGCAGTCAAACAAGATACACTGAAGCTTTCTTT
j_call: TRBJ2-4; clone_size: few; v_call: TRBV18; d_call: TRBD1; cdr3_length: 13; cdr3_aa: CASSPTPSGGVYF; cdr3_nt: TGTGCCAGCTCACCAACTCCCTCAGGGGGCGTTTACTTC
j_call: TRBJ1-2; clone_size: .; v_call: TRBV12-3/TRBV12-4; d_call: .; cdr3_length: 13; cdr3_aa: CASSFPGLYGYTF; cdr3_nt: TGTGCCAGCAGTTTTCCCGGACTCTATGGCTACACCTTC
j_call: TRBJ2-5; clone_size: many; v_call: TRBV29-1; d_call: TRBD1; cdr3_length: 15; cdr3_aa: CSVLGTGSDWETQYF; cdr3_nt: TGCAGCGTTCTTGGGACAGGGTCGGATTGGGAGACCCAGTACTTC
j_call: TRBJ2-6; clone_size: many; v_call: TRBV6-5; d_call: .; cdr3_length: 12; cdr3_aa: CASSYSSNVLTF; cdr3_nt: TGTGCCAGCAGTTACTCGTCCAACGTCCTGACTTTC
j_call: TRBJ2-3; clone_size: .; v_call: TRBV6-1; d_call: TRBD2; cdr3_length: 15; cdr3_aa: CASSELAGLTDTQYF; cdr3_nt: TGTGCCAGCAGTGAGCTAGCGGGGCTCACAGATACGCAGTATTTT
j_call: TRBJ1-2; clone_size: few; v_call: TRBV7-3; d_call: .; cdr3_length: 15; cdr3_aa: CASSPTPGSNYGYTF; cdr3_nt: TGTGCCAGCAGCCCAACCCCAGGGAGTAACTATGGCTACACCTTC
j_call: TRBJ2-5; clone_size: few; v_call: TRBV7-7; d_call: TRBD1; cdr3_length: 16; cdr3_aa: CASSLVSGTGPMAQYF; cdr3_nt: TGTGCCAGCAGCTTAGTATCCGGGACAGGCCCCATGGCCCAGTACTTC